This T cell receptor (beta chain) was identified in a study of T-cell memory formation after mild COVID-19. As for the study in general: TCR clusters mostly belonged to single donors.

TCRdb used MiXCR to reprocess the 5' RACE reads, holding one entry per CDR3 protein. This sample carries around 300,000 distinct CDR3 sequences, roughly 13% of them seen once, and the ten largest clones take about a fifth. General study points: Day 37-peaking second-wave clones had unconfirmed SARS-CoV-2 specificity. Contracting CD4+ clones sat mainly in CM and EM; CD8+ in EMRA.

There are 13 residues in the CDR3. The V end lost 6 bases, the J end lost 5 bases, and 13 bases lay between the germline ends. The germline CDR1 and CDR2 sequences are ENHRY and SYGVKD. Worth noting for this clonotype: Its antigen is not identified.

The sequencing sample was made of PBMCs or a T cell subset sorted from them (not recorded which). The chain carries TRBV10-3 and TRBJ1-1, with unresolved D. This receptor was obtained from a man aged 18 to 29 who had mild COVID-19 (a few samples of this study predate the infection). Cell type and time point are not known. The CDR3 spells CAIRDTPRTEAFF. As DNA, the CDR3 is TGTGCCATCAGAGACACCCCGAGGACTGAAGCTTTCTTT.